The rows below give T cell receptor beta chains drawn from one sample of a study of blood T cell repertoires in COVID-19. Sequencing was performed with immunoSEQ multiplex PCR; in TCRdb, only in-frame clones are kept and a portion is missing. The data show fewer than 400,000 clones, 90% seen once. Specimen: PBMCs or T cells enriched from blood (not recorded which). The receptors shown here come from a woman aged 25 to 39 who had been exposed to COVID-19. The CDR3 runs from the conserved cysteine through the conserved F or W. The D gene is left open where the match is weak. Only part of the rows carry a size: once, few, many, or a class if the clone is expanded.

cdr3_aa: CASSNTVGGSTDTQYF; cdr3_nt: TGCGCCAGCAGCAACACAGTCGGGGGGAGCACAGATACGCAGTATTTT; d_call: TRBD2; j_call: TRBJ2-3; clone_size: NA; v_call: TRBV5-1
cdr3_aa: CSAQTGEKLFF; cdr3_nt: TGCAGTGCTCAGACCGGGGAAAAACTGTTTTTT; d_call: NA; j_call: TRBJ1-4; clone_size: NA; v_call: TRBV20-1
cdr3_aa: CASSITPADTQYF; cdr3_nt: TGTGCCAGTAGTATTACTCCGGCAGATACGCAGTATTTT; d_call: NA; j_call: TRBJ2-3; clone_size: once; v_call: TRBV19
cdr3_aa: CASSLGRGTVDGYTF; cdr3_nt: TGCGCCAGCAGCTTGGGTAGGGGGACGGTGGATGGCTACACCTTC; d_call: NA; j_call: TRBJ1-2; clone_size: NA; v_call: TRBV5-1
cdr3_aa: CASIGTGELFF; cdr3_nt: TGTGCCAGCATCGGCACCGGGGAGCTGTTTTTT; d_call: NA; j_call: TRBJ2-2; clone_size: NA; v_call: TRBV7-9
cdr3_aa: CASSIEEGYTEAFF; cdr3_nt: TGTGCCAGTAGTATAGAGGAGGGTTACACTGAAGCTTTCTTT; d_call: NA; j_call: TRBJ1-1; clone_size: NA; v_call: TRBV19
cdr3_aa: CASRPKTGPNTEAFF; cdr3_nt: TGCGCCAGCAGACCCAAGACAGGACCGAACACTGAAGCTTTCTTT; d_call: NA; j_call: TRBJ1-1; clone_size: NA; v_call: TRBV5-1
cdr3_aa: CASVGAGNGKLFF; cdr3_nt: TGTGCCAGCGTCGGGGCGGGGAATGGAAAACTGTTTTTT; d_call: NA; j_call: TRBJ1-4; clone_size: NA; v_call: TRBV28
cdr3_aa: CASSQGTDLNTGELFF; cdr3_nt: TGCGCCAGCAGCCAAGGGACAGACCTTAACACCGGGGAGCTGTTTTTT; d_call: NA; j_call: TRBJ2-2; clone_size: few; v_call: TRBV4-3
cdr3_aa: CASTYPFIRDGYTF; cdr3_nt: TGTGCCAGCACCTATCCTTTTATCAGGGATGGCTACACCTTC; d_call: NA; j_call: TRBJ1-2; clone_size: few; v_call: TRBV5-8
cdr3_aa: CASSLVGTGEAFF; cdr3_nt: TGTGCCAGCAGCTTAGTAGGGACAGGGGAAGCTTTCTTT; d_call: TRBD1; j_call: TRBJ1-1; clone_size: NA; v_call: TRBV11-2
cdr3_aa: CASRRGLEGYTF; cdr3_nt: TGTGCCAGCAGGAGGGGGCTTGAAGGCTACACCTTC; d_call: TRBD1; j_call: TRBJ1-2; clone_size: NA; v_call: TRBV12-3/TRBV12-4
cdr3_aa: CAIRTTGNSGNTIYF; cdr3_nt: TGTGCCATCAGAACGACAGGGAACTCTGGAAACACCATATATTTT; d_call: TRBD1; j_call: TRBJ1-3; clone_size: once; v_call: TRBV10-3
cdr3_aa: CATSDPSGASTDTQYF; cdr3_nt: TGTGCCACCAGTGACCCGAGCGGGGCCAGCACAGATACGCAGTATTTT; d_call: TRBD2; j_call: TRBJ2-3; clone_size: NA; v_call: TRBV24-1
cdr3_aa: CSASASLSYNEQFF; cdr3_nt: TGCAGTGCTAGTGCTAGCCTGTCCTACAATGAGCAGTTCTTC; d_call: NA; j_call: TRBJ2-1; clone_size: NA; v_call: TRBV20-1
cdr3_aa: CASSWRGENTGELFF; cdr3_nt: TGCGCCAGCAGCTGGCGGGGGGAGAACACCGGGGAGCTGTTTTTT; d_call: TRBD2; j_call: TRBJ2-2; clone_size: once; v_call: TRBV5-1
cdr3_aa: CASGLGQTNTGELFF; cdr3_nt: TGTGCTAGTGGTTTGGGACAAACGAACACCGGGGAGCTGTTTTTT; d_call: NA; j_call: TRBJ2-2; clone_size: few; v_call: TRBV12-5
cdr3_aa: CATSGSYNEQFF; cdr3_nt: TGTGCGACTAGCGGCTCCTACAATGAGCAGTTCTTC; d_call: TRBD2; j_call: TRBJ2-1; clone_size: many; v_call: TRBV12-3/TRBV12-4
cdr3_aa: CASSEVRGETQYF; cdr3_nt: TGTGCCAGCAGTGAAGTTAGGGGTGAGACCCAGTACTTC; d_call: NA; j_call: TRBJ2-5; clone_size: NA; v_call: TRBV6-1
cdr3_aa: CASSKGQGFSNYEQYF; cdr3_nt: TGTGCCAGTAGTAAAGGACAGGGTTTCTCGAACTACGAGCAGTACTTC; d_call: TRBD1; j_call: TRBJ2-7; clone_size: few; v_call: TRBV19
cdr3_aa: CASSFSGGALIDTQYF; cdr3_nt: TGCGCCAGCAGCTTTAGCGGGGGGGCCCTGATAGATACGCAGTATTTT; d_call: TRBD2; j_call: TRBJ2-3; clone_size: NA; v_call: TRBV5-1
cdr3_aa: CASSDLAYTEAFF; cdr3_nt: TGTGCCAGCAGTGACTTAGCGTACACTGAAGCTTTCTTT; d_call: NA; j_call: TRBJ1-1; clone_size: NA; v_call: TRBV25-1
cdr3_aa: CASSSQALSAQHF; cdr3_nt: TGTGCCAGCAGCAGCCAAGCGTTGAGCGCCCAGCATTTT; d_call: NA; j_call: TRBJ1-5; clone_size: NA; v_call: TRBV6-2/TRBV6-3
cdr3_aa: CASSFRGDRTDTQYF; cdr3_nt: TGCGCCAGCAGCTTCCGCGGGGACCGCACAGATACGCAGTATTTT; d_call: NA; j_call: TRBJ2-3; clone_size: once; v_call: TRBV5-1
cdr3_aa: CSVGTRSTGEQYF; cdr3_nt: TGCAGCGTTGGGACACGATCCACTGGGGAGCAGTACTTC; d_call: NA; j_call: TRBJ2-7; clone_size: NA; v_call: TRBV29-1
cdr3_aa: CASSAGQGPGYEQYF; cdr3_nt: TGTGCCAGTAGTGCTGGACAGGGCCCCGGCTACGAGCAGTACTTC; d_call: TRBD1; j_call: TRBJ2-7; clone_size: NA; v_call: TRBV19
cdr3_aa: CASSTGLSGANVLTF; cdr3_nt: TGTGCCAGCAGCACCGGTCTCTCTGGGGCCAACGTCCTGACTTTC; d_call: NA; j_call: TRBJ2-6; clone_size: NA; v_call: TRBV6-2/TRBV6-3
cdr3_aa: CASSSDSASSYEQYF; cdr3_nt: TGTGCCAGCAGCTCGGACAGTGCCAGCTCCTACGAGCAGTACTTC; d_call: NA; j_call: TRBJ2-7; clone_size: once; v_call: TRBV7-2
cdr3_aa: CASSPQGSWASYEQYF; cdr3_nt: TGTGCCAGCAGCCCCCAGGGGTCTTGGGCTTCCTACGAGCAGTACTTC; d_call: NA; j_call: TRBJ2-7; clone_size: NA; v_call: TRBV11-2
cdr3_aa: CASRQRGEKLFF; cdr3_nt: TGTGCCAGCCGACAGCGGGGTGAAAAACTGTTTTTT; d_call: NA; j_call: TRBJ1-4; clone_size: once; v_call: TRBV28
cdr3_aa: CASSLGGINTGELFF; cdr3_nt: TGTGCCAGCAGCTTAGGCGGGATAAACACCGGGGAGCTGTTTTTT; d_call: NA; j_call: TRBJ2-2; clone_size: NA; v_call: TRBV5-8
cdr3_aa: CASSDGQPYGYTF; cdr3_nt: TGTGCCAGTAGTGATGGACAGCCCTATGGCTACACCTTC; d_call: NA; j_call: TRBJ1-2; clone_size: NA; v_call: TRBV19
cdr3_aa: CASSQKGQGNTGELFF; cdr3_nt: TGTGCCAGCAGCCAGAAAGGACAGGGAAACACCGGGGAGCTGTTTTTT; d_call: TRBD1; j_call: TRBJ2-2; clone_size: NA; v_call: TRBV5-5
cdr3_aa: CASSYTGGTEQFF; cdr3_nt: TGTGCCAGCAGTTATACAGGGGGCACGGAGCAGTTCTTC; d_call: TRBD1; j_call: TRBJ2-1; clone_size: NA; v_call: TRBV6-5
cdr3_aa: CASSYDRVGTGELFF; cdr3_nt: TGTGCCAGCAGCTACGACAGGGTCGGCACCGGGGAGCTGTTTTTT; d_call: TRBD1; j_call: TRBJ2-2; clone_size: NA; v_call: TRBV5-8
cdr3_aa: CASSQGQGEYEQYF; cdr3_nt: TGTGCCAGCAGCCAAGGACAGGGTGAATACGAGCAGTACTTC; d_call: TRBD1; j_call: TRBJ2-7; clone_size: NA; v_call: TRBV3-1/TRBV3-2
cdr3_aa: CASRSGGLAGYEQYF; cdr3_nt: TGTGCCAGCAGGTCCGGAGGACTAGCGGGGTACGAGCAGTACTTC; d_call: TRBD2; j_call: TRBJ2-7; clone_size: NA; v_call: TRBV7-2
cdr3_aa: CASSYSIARANGYTF; cdr3_nt: TGTGCCAGCAGTTACTCGATTGCCAGGGCGAATGGCTACACCTTC; d_call: NA; j_call: TRBJ1-2; clone_size: NA; v_call: TRBV6-2/TRBV6-3
cdr3_aa: CASSLEMWRPGWDGYTF; cdr3_nt: TGTGCCAGCAGCTTGGAGATGTGGCGGCCAGGGTGGGATGGCTACACCTTC; d_call: NA; j_call: TRBJ1-2; clone_size: NA; v_call: TRBV5-4
cdr3_aa: CASTSGGWSTGELFF; cdr3_nt: TGTGCCAGTACTTCCGGGGGATGGAGCACCGGGGAGCTGTTTTTT; d_call: NA; j_call: TRBJ2-2; clone_size: NA; v_call: TRBV19
cdr3_aa: CASSRGQGMTDTQYF; cdr3_nt: TGTGCCAGCAGCCGGGGACAGGGCATGACAGATACGCAGTATTTT; d_call: TRBD1; j_call: TRBJ2-3; clone_size: NA; v_call: TRBV7-2
cdr3_aa: CASSSAGGALRGTQYF; cdr3_nt: TGTGCCAGCAGCAGCGCAGGGGGCGCTTTAAGGGGAACGCAGTATTTT; d_call: TRBD1; j_call: TRBJ2-3; clone_size: NA; v_call: TRBV5-4
cdr3_aa: CASSQGTNSNQPQHF; cdr3_nt: TGCGCCAGCAGCCAAGGTACAAATAGCAATCAGCCCCAGCATTTT; d_call: NA; j_call: TRBJ1-5; clone_size: NA; v_call: TRBV4-1
cdr3_aa: CASSECTRAEHF; cdr3_nt: TGCGCCAGCAGTGAGTGTACCCGAGCGGAGCATTTT; d_call: NA; j_call: TRBJ1-5; clone_size: once; v_call: TRBV10-1
cdr3_aa: CASSLRQMNTEAFF; cdr3_nt: TGTGCCAGCAGCTTAAGACAGATGAACACTGAAGCTTTCTTT; d_call: NA; j_call: TRBJ1-1; clone_size: NA; v_call: TRBV7-2
cdr3_aa: CASSLARARNQPQHF; cdr3_nt: TGTGCCAGCAGCTTGGCCAGGGCGAGGAATCAGCCCCAGCATTTT; d_call: NA; j_call: TRBJ1-5; clone_size: NA; v_call: TRBV5-6
cdr3_aa: CASSLYLAGEHLSYEQYF; cdr3_nt: TGTGCCAGCAGCTTGTATCTAGCGGGGGAACATCTTAGCTACGAGCAGTACTTC; d_call: TRBD2; j_call: TRBJ2-7; clone_size: NA; v_call: TRBV5-5
cdr3_aa: CASSPRASGGAETQYF; cdr3_nt: TGTGCCAGCAGCCCCCGGGCTAGCGGGGGGGCGGAGACCCAGTACTTC; d_call: TRBD2; j_call: TRBJ2-5; clone_size: NA; v_call: TRBV4-2
cdr3_aa: CASSRVLRGGGNEQFF; cdr3_nt: TGTGCCAGCAGCCGCGTGTTGCGGGGGGGCGGCAATGAGCAGTTCTTC; d_call: TRBD2; j_call: TRBJ2-1; clone_size: NA; v_call: TRBV4-2